Listed below are T cell receptor beta chains from one sample, sequenced in a study of Ad26.COV2.S vaccination and SARS-CoV-2 variants. This table comes from immunoSEQ multiplex PCR, and its TCRdb copy is limited to in-frame clones, with some not included. The sample holds about 400,000 clones; 89% are singletons and the top ten take about 2%. Specimen: peripheral blood, collected in a trial of Ad26.COV2.S vaccine versus placebo. Receptor source: a person between 18 and 60 years old who received the Ad26.COV2.S COVID-19 vaccine or a placebo. Each CDR3 is given with its conserved first and last residue. A D gene is named only where the DNA matches it firmly. Clone size is shown for a subset of rows, as once, few, many or a class of expanded clone.

j_gene,abundance,d_gene,v_gene,CDR3nt,CDR3aa
TRBJ2-2,NA,NA,TRBV10-3,TGTGCCATCAGTGAAGTGACAATCGCGAACACCGGGGAGCTGTTTTTT,CAISEVTIANTGELFF
TRBJ1-1,NA,NA,TRBV9,TGTGCCAGCAGCCCCCGGGAGGCAATGAACACTGAAGCTTTCTTT,CASSPREAMNTEAFF
TRBJ2-1,NA,NA,TRBV7-2,TGTGCCAGCAGCTTAGAAGTTACCCCCTACAATGAGCAGTTCTTC,CASSLEVTPYNEQFF
TRBJ1-4,NA,NA,TRBV28,TGTGCCAGCAGGCAGACGGGGGGCGCCCCATGGGGGGTTGAAAAACTGTTTTTT,CASRQTGGAPWGVEKLFF
TRBJ1-1,NA,TRBD1,TRBV3-1/TRBV3-2,TGTGCCAGCAGCCTAACGGGGACAGTCACTGAAGCTTTCTTT,CASSLTGTVTEAFF
TRBJ2-7,once,TRBD2,TRBV5-1,TGCGCCAGCAGCTCGGGACTAGCGGGCCTCTCCTACGAGCAGTACTTC,CASSSGLAGLSYEQYF
TRBJ1-5,few,NA,TRBV4-3,TGCGCCAGCAGCCAAGATAGGCAGAACAATCAGCCCCAGCATTTT,CASSQDRQNNQPQHF
TRBJ1-2,NA,TRBD1,TRBV6-6,TGTGCCAGCAGTTACGGGACAGAGAACGGCTACACCTTC,CASSYGTENGYTF
TRBJ1-6,NA,NA,TRBV7-2,TGTGCCAGCAGCTTGACAGGTTTTTCACCCCTCCACTTT,CASSLTGFSPLHF
TRBJ1-6,few,TRBD1,TRBV27,TGTGCCAGCAGTGTACTACAGGGGACGGGAAATTCACCCCTCCACTTT,CASSVLQGTGNSPLHF
TRBJ1-1,NA,NA,TRBV6-5,TGTGCCAGCAGAAGAGACAGGAACACTGAAGCTTTCTTT,CASRRDRNTEAFF
TRBJ1-1,NA,TRBD1,TRBV19,TGTGCCAGTTTCGCAGGGGGGGCGCCGAACACTGAAGCTTTCTTT,CASFAGGAPNTEAFF
TRBJ2-7,NA,NA,TRBV6-6,TGTGCCAGCAGTTACTCTGGACAGTCCTACGAGCAGTACTTC,CASSYSGQSYEQYF
TRBJ1-2,NA,TRBD1,TRBV4-1,TGCGCCAGCAGCTCCCGACAGGGCGTAAGCTACACCTTC,CASSSRQGVSYTF
TRBJ1-2,NA,NA,TRBV5-1,TGCGCCAGCAGCTTAGACCGCACCAAGGGAGGCTACACCTTC,CASSLDRTKGGYTF
TRBJ1-3,NA,TRBD1,TRBV18,TGTGCCAGCTCACCACGGGGGACAGGGTTTGGAAACACCATATATTTT,CASSPRGTGFGNTIYF
TRBJ2-3,NA,NA,TRBV7-2,TGTGCCAGCAGACTCGGCGCTACGCAGTATTTT,CASRLGATQYF
TRBJ1-2,NA,TRBD1,TRBV29-1,TGCAGCGTTGATGTGGGGACAGGGTATGCCTACACCTTC,CSVDVGTGYAYTF
TRBJ2-3,NA,TRBD1,TRBV30,TGTGCCTGGAGAGGCCAGACCCGGGACAGGGGAAATACGCAGTATTTT,CAWRGQTRDRGNTQYF
TRBJ2-3,NA,TRBD1,TRBV6-5,TGTGCCAGCAGTCGACAGGGGAGGAACACAGATACGCAGTATTTT,CASSRQGRNTDTQYF
TRBJ2-2,NA,TRBD2,TRBV7-3,TGTGCCAGCAGCTTAAGCCCAACTAGCGGGAGTTTCCCGAACACCGGGGAGCTGTTTTTT,CASSLSPTSGSFPNTGELFF
TRBJ1-1,NA,NA,TRBV19,TGTGCCAGTAGTATGAGATGGACTGAAGCTTTCTTT,CASSMRWTEAFF
TRBJ1-5,NA,NA,TRBV3-1/TRBV3-2,TGTGCCAGCAGCCAAAACCCCTTTCAGCCCCAGCATTTT,CASSQNPFQPQHF